This TCR beta chain was documented in a study of shared clonotypes between healthy human individuals. Study details: The study enrolled two women and three men aged 18 to 49.

The test was conducted at deep level. Replicate PCRs for unsorted PBMC used approximately 300 ng DNA (roughly 29,000 T cell genomes). The table came from immunoSEQ multiplex PCR; TCRdb's copy has only in-frame clones and leaves some out. Altogether roughly 500,000 clones are present, about 72% being singletons, with the ten largest covering more than 10%. Free of recent acute infections or vaccinations, the donors were healthy HIV-negative adults. The germline gives CDR1 WSHSY, CDR2 SAAADI. CDR3 size: 19 residues. Notes on this clone: The germline gene is not matched at one end of the junction; a read error may be the cause. Other DNA sequences of this sample code for an identical CDR3.

The sequence was collected from a woman between 40 and 55 years old in good health. Some clones in this sample may be carry-over from other donors' samples. J is TRBJ2-3 and V is TRBV10-2, with 13 bases identical to TRBD2. Specimen: PBMCs. Written as DNA, the CDR3 is TGCGCTAGCAGTCCTAGGACTAGCGGGAGCAGTTACGGTACAGATACGCAGTATTTT. Protein sequence: CASSPRTSGSSYGTDTQYF.